This section outlines one T cell receptor (beta chain) sequence together with its context. Its specificity is unknown. These data originate in a study of cytomegalovirus exposure and HLA in healthy donors. General study findings and limits: Among TCR sequences, most were rare, though some public TCRs appeared in many donors.

PCR used 60 Vbeta primers and 13 Jbeta primers. Generated by immunoSEQ multiplex PCR, the TCRdb table keeps only in-frame clones and is missing some. This table holds roughly 100,000 clones, approximately 71% found once. While unrecorded immune exposures were likely, the donors were nominally healthy when sampled. V lost 2 bases and J 9 bases, leaving 15 bases between the germline ends. The CDR3 is 14 residues long. CDR1 SGDLS and CDR2 YYNGEE come from the germline V gene. The chain has TRBV9 and TRBJ2-1; D possibly corresponds to TRBD2 (5 bases). Sequences were obtained from PBMCs. This clonotype was obtained from a woman between 18 and 29 years old in good health and CMV-seropositive. The chain's CDR3 is CASSVALGSGEQFF. CDR3 DNA: TGTGCCAGCAGCGTGGCCCTGGGGAGCGGTGAGCAGTTCTTC.